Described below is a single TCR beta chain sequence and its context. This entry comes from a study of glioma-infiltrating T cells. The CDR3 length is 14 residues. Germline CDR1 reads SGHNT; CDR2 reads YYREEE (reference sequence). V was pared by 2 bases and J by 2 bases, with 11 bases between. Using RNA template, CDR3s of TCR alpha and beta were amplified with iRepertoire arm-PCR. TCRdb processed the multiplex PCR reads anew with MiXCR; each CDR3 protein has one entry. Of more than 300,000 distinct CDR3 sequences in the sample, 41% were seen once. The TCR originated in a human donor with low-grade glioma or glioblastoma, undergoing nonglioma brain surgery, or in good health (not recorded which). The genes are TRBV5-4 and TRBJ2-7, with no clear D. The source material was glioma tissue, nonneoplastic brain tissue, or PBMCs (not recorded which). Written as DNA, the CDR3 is TGTGCCAGCAGCTTTGGCGGCACTCCCTACGAGCAGTACTTC. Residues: CASSFGGTPYEQYF.